This T cell receptor beta chain was identified during a study of shared clonotypes between healthy human individuals. In the original processing: ImmunoSEQ supplied junction-only sequences lacking quality scores, so filtering was different. Here immunoSEQ multiplex PCR was the method, and the copy in TCRdb shows in-frame clones only, minus some. The V and J calls and clone size come from that table; D and trimming were worked out from the DNA. Among roughly 1,000,000 clones listed, approximately 78% were seen once. V lost 0 bases to trimming and J lost 6 bases; unmatched junction nucleotides: 6. The CDR3 extends over 17 amino acids. Germline loops: CDR1 SGDLS, CDR2 YYNGEE. This clone was counted ten times or more.

This receptor was obtained from a man between 18 and 35 years old in good health. Some clones in this sample may be carry-over from other donors' samples. The source material was memory CD4+ T cells from PBMCs. Subset noted: CD45RA-negative fraction. This chain links TRBV9 with TRBJ2-1, with 13 bases aligning to TRBD2. CDR3 sequence: CASSVATTSGRFNEQFF. The CDR3 nucleotides are TGTGCCAGCAGCGTAGCTACGACTAGCGGGAGGTTCAATGAGCAGTTCTTC.